These 8 T cell receptor beta chains came from one sample sequenced in a study of T cells in narcolepsy. Profiled with immunoSEQ multiplex PCR; TCRdb holds only in-frame clones, not every one. Of about 31,000 clones listed, about 77% are singletons. Source material: CD45RA- memory CD4+ T cells from PBMCs. These receptors were collected from a human donor with narcolepsy.

The rearrangement uses TRBV5-1 and TRBJ1-2; D is unclear. Trimming stripped 0 bases from V and 2 bases from J, with 5 bases between. The CDR3 length is 13 residues. Germline V gene lookup returns CDR1 SGHRS and CDR2 YFSETQ. The CDR3 nucleotides are TGCGCCAGCAGCTTGGTTGGGAACTATGGCTACACCTTC. Its translation: CASSLVGNYGYTF.

The V call is TRBV4-1, the J call TRBJ1-6; TRBD1 might be the D (5 bases). This CDR3 has 15 amino acids. V lost 1 base to trimming and J lost 4 bases, with 8 bases between them. Germline CDR1 reads MGHRA; CDR2 reads YSYEKL. CDR3 residues: CASSQGEGYNSPLHF. DNA for the CDR3: TGCGCCAGCAGCCAAGGGGAGGGGTATAATTCACCCCTCCACTTT.

Concerning this clone: Other DNA sequences within the sample encode an identical CDR3. The chain has TRBV19 and TRBJ2-7; D is unresolved. The CDR3 extends over 13 amino acids. Germline loops: CDR1 LNHDA, CDR2 SQIVND (reference sequence). The V end lost 3 bases, the J end lost 2 bases, and 8 bases lay between the germline ends. CDR3 residues: CASSIGHTYEQYF. As DNA, the CDR3 is TGTGCCAGTAGTATTGGGCACACCTACGAGCAGTACTTC.

The rearrangement joins TRBV19 to TRBJ2-7; 7 bases map to TRBD2. The CDR3 length is 17 residues. The ends lost 5 bases at V and 0 bases at J; junction bases unmatched: 13. Germline CDR1 and CDR2: LNHDA and SQIVND (reference sequence). The CDR3 sequence is CASSPRGVTSPSYEQYF. For the CDR3, the DNA is TGTGCCAGTAGTCCTCGAGGGGTGACTAGCCCCTCCTACGAGCAGTACTTC.

The V and J genes are TRBV4-1 and TRBJ2-2; D is unclear. V gave up 0 bases and J gave up 2 bases, with 13 bases separating them. The CDR3 is made up of 17 amino acids. Germline V gene sequence: CDR1 MGHRA, CDR2 YSYEKL. CDR3 sequence reads: CASSQDLYGANTGELFF. The CDR3 DNA sequence: TGCGCCAGCAGCCAAGATTTATACGGAGCTAACACCGGGGAGCTGTTTTTT.

The chain links TRBV7-3 to TRBJ2-3; D not resolved. This CDR3 region has 15 residues. Germline V CDR1 and CDR2: SGHTA, FQGTGA. Trimming took off 5 bases at V and 3 bases at J, with 15 bases between the two ends. CDR3 in amino acids: CASSLSGSRTDTQYF. The DNA for the CDR3 is TGTGCCAGCAGCCTAAGTGGTAGTCGGACAGATACGCAGTATTTT.

This clone was observed a few times. The chain couples TRBV19 to TRBJ1-5, with D perhaps TRBD1 (5 bases). This CDR3 spans 16 amino acids. CDR1 and CDR2 from the germline V gene are LNHDA and SQIVND (reference sequence). Trimming cost V 7 bases and J 1 base, with 17 bases left between them. The CDR3 sequence: CASKTGRGKSNQPQHF. CDR3 bases: TGTGCCAGTAAAACCGGGAGGGGAAAGAGCAATCAGCCCCAGCATTTT.

V gene TRBV5-1 combines with J gene TRBJ2-5, with 15 nucleotides matching TRBD2. Looked up from germline, CDR1 is SGHRS and CDR2 is YFSETQ. V lost 4 bases and J lost 5; bases outside the gene matches: 9. There are 17 residues in the CDR3. The CDR3 DNA reads as TGCGCCAGCAGCCTACGGCCGGGACTAGCGGGGGGTGAGACCCAGTACTTC. Its translation: CASSLRPGLAGGETQYF.